This TCR beta chain is from a study of beta chain features in type 1 diabetes. Notes on the study in general: TCRB CDR3s were moderately but significantly shorter in Type 1 diabetes patients in all four CD4+ subsets.

Sequenced material consisted of expressed TCRB transcripts (all of the isolated RNA was reverse transcribed). Clones were sequenced by immunoSEQ multiplex PCR, and TCRdb holds only the in-frame ones, with some missing. The sample has 230,000 or so clones, 15% to 20% seen once; the top ten hold approximately 0.086%. About this clone itself: Its antigen is unknown.

Germline CDR1 and CDR2: MGHDK and SYGVNS. Trimming left V 0 bases short and J 6 bases short, with 14 bases between. The CDR3 has 15 amino acids. V and J are TRBV25-1 and TRBJ1-1; D may be TRBD1 (5 bases). Source material: naive CD4+ T cells from blood. The receptor was derived from a man younger than 45 with type 1 diabetes. The CDR3 spells CASSEYPQGSAEAFF. The CDR3 DNA reads TGTGCCAGCAGTGAATATCCCCAGGGTAGCGCTGAAGCTTTCTTT.